Listed here are 31 T cell receptor beta chains from one sample, sequenced in a study of blood T cells in healthy people across ages. Using a J-beta primer mix together with a sample-barcoded 5' primer, a second PCR was run for roughly 6 to 12 cycles. Using its own MiXCR run on the 5' RACE reads, TCRdb lists one record per CDR3 protein. Of 780,000 or so distinct CDR3 sequences in the sample, roughly 50% are singletons; the top ten hold approximately 40%. The specimen was blood. The receptors were gathered from a man at least 80 years old in good health.

The rearrangement uses TRBV5-1 and TRBJ1-4; the D gene is possibly TRBD1 (5 bases). Germline values: CDR1 SGHRS, CDR2 YFSETQ. The CDR3 spans 14 residues. V gave up 4 bases and J gave up 6 bases, with 13 bases separating them. CDR3 nucleotide sequence: TGCGCCAGCAGCCGTGCAGGGACTGATGAAAAACTGTTTTTT. It is translated as CASSRAGTDEKLFF. The full variable domain, its missing parts supplied by reference TRBV5-1 and TRBJ1-4, is KAGVTQTPRYLIKTRGQQVTLSCSPISGHRSVSWYQQTPGQGLQFLFEYFSETQRNKGNFPGRFSGRQFSNSRSEMNVSTLELGDSALYLCASSRAGTDEKLFFGSGTQLSVL.

The rearrangement uses TRBV20-1 and TRBJ2-1; 8 bases match TRBD2. The CDR3 length is 16 residues. The germline V gene has CDR1 DFQATT and CDR2 SNEGSKA (reference sequence). Trimming took 1 base from V and 10 from J; bases not matched to a gene: 15. CDR3 DNA sequence: TGCAGTGCTAGAGCCACCTGGGGACTAGGAGACTACGAGCAGTTCTTC. Its protein product is CSARATWGLGDYEQFF.

The genes are TRBV29-1 and TRBJ2-3; 8 bases are a match to TRBD2. The CDR3 is 12 residues long. The germline V gene encodes CDR1 SQVTM and CDR2 ANQGSEA. The J segment lost 8 bases and the V segment lost 5 bases, leaving 6 bases of the junction unmatched. The DNA for the CDR3 is TGCAGCGTTAGGTCAAGCGGGGGTACGCAGTATTTT. It is translated as CSVRSSGGTQYF.

CDR3 sequence: CASSTLAGGGETQYF. The CDR3 DNA sequence: TGCGCCAGCAGCACGCTAGCGGGCGGCGGGGAGACCCAGTACTTC. The rearrangement uses TRBV5-1 and TRBJ2-5, with 8 positions matching TRBD2. The CDR3 sequence is 15 residues long. The ends lost 4 bases at V and 5 bases at J; junction bases unmatched: 10. Germline V gene data show CDR1 as SGHRS and CDR2 as YFSETQ.

The rearrangement uses TRBV9 and TRBJ2-1, with TRBD2 matching over 11 bases. V was pared by 0 bases and J by 9 bases, with 5 bases of the junction left unmatched. Germline values: CDR1 SGDLS, CDR2 YYNGEE. The CDR3 spans 15 residues. The CDR3 bases are TGTGCCAGCAGCGTAGCAGGGACTAGCGGCAGTGAGCAGTTCTTC. Its protein is CASSVAGTSGSEQFF.

This clonotype was observed a few times. The chain carries TRBV5-6 and TRBJ1-2; 8 nucleotides agree with TRBD1. Trimming at V came to 5 bases and at J to 5 bases, leaving 11 bases not matched to a gene. The CDR3 extends over 15 amino acids. In germline, CDR1 is SGHDT, CDR2 YYEEEE. The CDR3: CASRRGVTGAYGYTF. As DNA, the CDR3 is TGTGCCAGCAGACGTGGGGTGACAGGGGCTTATGGCTACACCTTC.

The chain uses TRBV6-5 and TRBJ2-1; 12 nucleotides agree with TRBD2. CDR1 is MNHEY and CDR2 is SVGAGI in the germline V gene. This CDR3 spans 14 amino acids. V was pared by 8 bases and J by 5 bases, with 4 bases of the junction left unmatched. The CDR3 DNA reads as TGTGCCAGCGAACTAGCGGGAGGAGACAATGAGCAGTTCTTC. Its translation is CASELAGGDNEQFF.

The chain has TRBV7-8 and TRBJ1-4, with D possibly TRBD1 on 6 matching bases. There are 19 residues in the CDR3. Trimming pared 6 bases from V and 0 bases from J, leaving 23 bases between. Germline V gene lookup returns CDR1 SGHVS and CDR2 FQNEAQ. CDR3 residues: CASSYTGWAPPPTNEKLFF. The CDR3 bases are TGTGCCAGCAGTTACACAGGGTGGGCCCCTCCCCCAACTAATGAAAAACTGTTTTTT.

The chain combines TRBV5-1 with TRBJ2-1, with 9 nucleotides matching TRBD1. V was clipped by 4 bases and J by 7 bases; unmatched bases: 12. The CDR3 length is 16 residues. Germline V gene sequence: CDR1 SGHRS, CDR2 YFSETQ. The CDR3, as DNA: TGCGCCAGCAGCATTACCGGGACAGGGAAAGGAAATGAGCAGTTCTTC. It codes for CASSITGTGKGNEQFF.

V usage is TRBV24-1 and J usage is TRBJ1-1; D is possibly TRBD1 (5 bases). The V end lost 1 base, the J end lost 0 bases, and 14 bases lay between the germline ends. The CDR3 is 17 residues long. The germline CDR1 and CDR2 sequences are KGHDR and SFDVKD. The CDR3 spells CATSDFLGRGMNTEAFF. In nucleotides, the CDR3 is TGTGCCACCAGTGATTTTTTGGGGAGGGGCATGAACACTGAAGCTTTCTTT.

V and J are TRBV6-2 or TRBV6-3 and TRBJ2-1; D perhaps matches TRBD2 (5 bases). This CDR3 comprises 15 residues. Trimming stripped 4 bases from V and 1 base from J, with 11 bases between. Germline V gene data show CDR1 as MNHEY and CDR2 as SVGEGT. CDR3 sequence (DNA): TGTGCCAGCAGTTCAGCGGAGATGTCCTACAATGAGCAGTTCTTC. This gives the protein CASSSAEMSYNEQFF.

This clonotype was recorded once. The chain's CDR3 is CAAIATSVGLGEQFF. CDR3 bases: TGTGCCGCAATAGCAACTTCCGTGGGACTTGGGGAGCAGTTCTTC. The V and J genes are TRBV6-5 and TRBJ2-1; possible D gene TRBD2, 6 bases. Germline CDR1 is MNHEY and CDR2 is SVGAGI. With 11 bases removed from V and 10 bases from J, the gap between germline ends came to 27 bases. The CDR3 has 15 amino acids.

The CDR3 DNA is TGTGCTAGTGGTTACAGCCTCTCTGGGGCCAACGTCCTGACTTTC. It encodes CASGYSLSGANVLTF. The chain combines TRBV12-5 with TRBJ2-6; D gene ambiguous. CDR1 is LGHNT and CDR2 is FRNRAP in the germline V gene. The CDR3 spans 15 residues. Trimming left V 4 bases short and J 0 bases short, with 7 bases between.

The chain recombines TRBV7-8 with TRBJ2-1; maybe TRBD2 (6 bases). V shed 1 base and J shed 9 bases, with 19 bases lying between them. Germline loops: CDR1 SGHVS, CDR2 FQNEAQ. The CDR3 is 16 amino acids. As DNA, the CDR3 is TGTGCCAGCAGCTTAGTTGGTAGCGGCGCTCTAGGTGAGCAGTTCTTC. It translates to CASSLVGSGALGEQFF.

The sample holds a few counts of this clonotype. The chain links TRBV10-3 to TRBJ2-7; D gene ambiguous. The CDR3 sequence is 12 residues long. Germline CDR1 is ENHRY and CDR2 is SYGVKD. Trimming cost V 5 bases and J 5 bases, with 10 bases left between them. The CDR3 is CAISPTLDEQYF. The DNA for the CDR3 is TGTGCCATCAGTCCTACCCTGGACGAGCAGTACTTC.

As DNA, the CDR3 is TGTGCCAGCAGCTTGGCTAGGGAAGAGACCCAGTACTTC. It is translated as CASSLAREETQYF. The J gene is TRBJ2-5, the V gene TRBV7-2; D uncertain. Germline lookup yields CDR1 SGHTA and CDR2 FQGNSA. CDR3 length: 13 residues. The V end was cut by 3 bases, the J end by 3 bases, with 8 bases between. Based on the CDR3 plus reference TRBV7-2 and TRBJ2-5, the full variable domain is GAGVSQSPSNKVTEKGKDVELRCDPISGHTALYWYRQSLGQGLEFLIYFQGNSAPDKSGLPSDRFSAERTGGSVSTLTIQRTQQEDSAVYLCASSLAREETQYFGPGTRLLVL.

This clonotype was picked up a small number of times. The V and J genes are TRBV6-2 or TRBV6-3 and TRBJ2-5, with D possibly TRBD2 on 6 matching bases. This CDR3 spans 15 amino acids. Germline V gene lookup returns CDR1 MNHEY and CDR2 SVGEGT. Deletions cut 5 bases from V and 11 bases from J, with 24 bases between. CDR3 in amino acids: CASSHGPPPPREQYF. The DNA for the CDR3 is TGTGCCAGCAGTCACGGACCACCTCCCCCTCGGGAGCAGTACTTC.

This clonotype was found a few times. This chain uses TRBV20-1 with TRBJ2-4; D unclear. With 2 bases removed from V and 0 bases from J, the gap between germline ends came to 17 bases. Germline CDR1 and CDR2: DFQATT and SNEGSKA (reference sequence). The CDR3 totals 17 residues. CDR3 residues: CSARPPKAVLAKNIQYF. As DNA, the CDR3 is TGCAGTGCTAGACCACCTAAGGCAGTTTTAGCCAAAAACATTCAGTACTTC.

The chain recombines TRBV12-3 or TRBV12-4 with TRBJ2-1; 11 nucleotides agree with TRBD1. This CDR3 comprises 18 residues. Trimming cost V 5 bases and J 3 bases; bases outside gene matches: 12. The CDR3 DNA follows: TGTGCCAGCAGTCCCGGGACAGGGGGGCTCGGGCTCTACAATGAGCAGTTCTTC. It encodes CASSPGTGGLGLYNEQFF.

The CDR3 spells CASSLEGTSLREQFF. For the CDR3, the DNA is TGCGCCAGCAGCTTGGAAGGGACTAGTCTGCGTGAGCAGTTCTTC. The chain recombines TRBV5-1 with TRBJ2-1; 8 bases match TRBD2. The germline CDR1 and CDR2 sequences are SGHRS and YFSETQ. V lost 0 bases and J lost 9; bases outside the gene matches: 8. The CDR3 has 15 residues.

This clonotype was seen a few times. Compared with germline, one end of the junction differs, possibly owing to a read error. The V gene is TRBV10-3, the J gene TRBJ2-3; 7 nucleotides agree with TRBD2. There are 17 residues in the CDR3. Germline V gene lookup returns CDR1 ENHRY and CDR2 SYGVKD. In nucleotides, the CDR3 is TGTGCCATCAGTGAGTCGACGGGGGGAGTCAGCACAGATGCGCAGTATTTT. Translation gives CAISESTGGVSTDAQYF.

The chain couples TRBV7-6 to TRBJ2-1; possibly TRBD2 for D (6 bases). The CDR3 is 16 amino acids. Trimming removed 1 base at V and 7 bases at J, with 17 bases between. Germline loops: CDR1 SGHVS, CDR2 FNYEAQ. DNA of the CDR3: TGTGCCAGCAGCTTAGTAGCGACGGGGGTCTCGAATGAGCAGTTCTTC. Its protein product is CASSLVATGVSNEQFF.

Details on this clonotype: At one end the junction does not follow the germline gene, possibly because of a read error. The chain links TRBV5-1 to TRBJ2-5; D unresolved. The CDR3 is 12 residues long. Germline loops: CDR1 SGHRS, CDR2 YFSETQ. CDR3 in DNA: TGTGCCAGCTCACAGAGACAAGAGACCCAGTACTTC. Amino acids: CASSQRQETQYF.

This clonotype was recorded a few times. The chain carries TRBV7-2 and TRBJ1-2, with TRBD1 as a possible D gene (5 bases). V lost 6 bases and J lost 3, with 11 bases in between. Per germline, CDR1 SGHTA and CDR2 FQGNSA. The CDR3 has 13 amino acids. The CDR3 is CASRTGGDYGYTF. The CDR3 DNA sequence: TGTGCCAGCAGAACGGGGGGGGACTATGGCTACACCTTC.

This chain joins TRBV2 and TRBJ2-1; 7 bases are a match to TRBD2. Germline V gives CDR1 SNHLY, CDR2 FYNNEI. This CDR3 has 16 residues. The junction had 11 bases not matched to a gene; V was cut back by 7 bases and J by 2 bases. The CDR3 DNA reads TGTGCCAGCATTCCTAGCGGAATCGTCCCCTACAATGAGCAGTTCTTC. Protein sequence: CASIPSGIVPYNEQFF.

The genes are TRBV7-9 and TRBJ1-1; the match to TRBD1 covers 10 bases. V gave up 5 bases and J gave up 5 bases; unmatched junction bases: 5. Germline CDR1 and CDR2: SEHNR and FQNEAQ (reference sequence). CDR3 length equals 14 residues. The CDR3 is CASSGGDRGTEAFF. The CDR3 nucleotides are TGTGCCAGCAGCGGGGGGGACAGGGGTACTGAAGCTTTCTTT.

Only one count was recorded for this clonotype. This rearrangement joins TRBV27 to TRBJ2-1; 11 positions agree with TRBD2. The V gene's germline CDR1 is MNHEY and CDR2 SMNVEV (reference sequence). The CDR3 spans 15 residues. With V trimmed by 10 bases and J by 3 bases, 8 bases remained unmatched. CDR3 sequence: CATSEGTSGYNEQFF. CDR3 bases: TGTGCCACCTCCGAAGGGACTAGCGGCTACAATGAGCAGTTCTTC.

The rearrangement uses TRBV6-2 or TRBV6-3 and TRBJ1-6, with TRBD1 as a possible D gene (5 bases). CDR3 length: 16 amino acids. Germline V gene data show CDR1 as MNHEY and CDR2 as SVGEGT. V lost 3 bases and J lost 4, with 13 bases in between. CDR3 nucleotides: TGTGCCAGCAGTTATCAAACGGGACGGTATAATTCACCCCTCCACTTT. Its protein product is CASSYQTGRYNSPLHF.

This clonotype was recorded only once. J is TRBJ2-2 and V is TRBV28; 9 bases fit TRBD2. CDR3 length: 15 amino acids. The trim removed 2 bases at V and 6 bases at J, leaving 4 bases unmatched. CDR1 MDHEN and CDR2 SYDVKM come from the germline V gene. The CDR3 DNA is TGTGCCAGCAGTTTACCGCTAGCGGGATCCGGGGAGCTGTTTTTT. Translated, it gives CASSLPLAGSGELFF.

V gene TRBV9 combines with J gene TRBJ2-3, with 7 nucleotides matching TRBD2. The V gene's germline CDR1 is SGDLS and CDR2 YYNGEE. The CDR3 is made up of 16 amino acids. V lost 3 bases and J lost 2; bases outside the gene matches: 9. The CDR3 DNA follows: TGTGCCAGCAGCGCCCAGGGACTACCCACCACAGATACGCAGTATTTT. Translated: CASSAQGLPTTDTQYF.

V usage is TRBV10-3 and J usage is TRBJ1-4; TRBD1 agrees at 9 bases. With V trimmed by 6 bases and J by 1 base, 9 bases remained unmatched. CDR3 length: 17 amino acids. Germline V lookup: CDR1 ENHRY, CDR2 SYGVKD. CDR3 sequence (DNA): TGTGCCATCAGCGAAACAGGGGGCGCAGGAACTAATGAAAAACTGTTTTTT. Amino acids: CAISETGGAGTNEKLFF.